The 24 T cell receptor beta chains below all came from one sample that was sequenced in a study of long-term antiretroviral therapy in people with HIV. Researchers ran immunoSEQ v3.0 at survey level. Libraries were prepared by immunoSEQ multiplex PCR; TCRdb keeps only in-frame clonotypes and omits some of them. Of about 28,000 clones in the sample, approximately 91% are singletons; the top ten hold around 4.2%. The material sequenced was unsorted PBMCs, taken 3.1 years after starting antiretroviral therapy. These receptor sequences come from a man aged 18 to 30 with HIV.

The CDR3 loop reads CASSSTDSSGNTIYF. The CDR3 region has the DNA TGCGCCAGCAGTTCCACGGACAGCTCTGGAAACACCATATATTTT. This chain connects TRBV4-3 to TRBJ1-3; TRBD1 might be the D (6 bases). CDR3 size: 15 residues. In germline, CDR1 is LGHNA, CDR2 YSLEER. V gave up 6 bases and J gave up 0 bases, with 12 bases separating them.

This rearrangement joins TRBV19 to TRBJ1-1, with no clear D. This CDR3 contains 13 residues. The germline V gene has CDR1 LNHDA and CDR2 SQIVND (reference sequence). CDR3 in amino acids: CASRPASNTEAFF. CDR3 DNA: TGTGCGAGCCGCCCGGCCTCGAACACTGAAGCTTTCTTT. The full variable domain, its missing parts supplied by reference TRBV19 and TRBJ1-1, is DGGITQSPKYLFRKEGQNVTLSCEQNLNHDAMYWYRQDPGQGLRLIYYSQIVNDFQKGDIAEGYSVSREKKESFPLTVTSAQKNPTAFYLCASRPASNTEAFFGQGTRLTVV.

The rearrangement uses TRBV7-5 and TRBJ2-4; TRBD1, the D gene given by the table, was not confirmed from the DNA. TRBV7-5 is a pseudogene. This CDR3 comprises 17 residues. CDR3 in amino acids: CARSHRTGPTTKNIQYF. Here the CDR3 DNA reads TGTGCCAGAAGCCACCGGACAGGGCCGACGACCAAAAACATTCAGTACTTC.

The rearrangement links TRBV13 to TRBJ2-1; possible D gene TRBD2, 5 bases. Per germline, CDR1 PRHDT and CDR2 FYEKMQ (reference sequence). This CDR3 contains 15 residues. Trimming stripped 7 bases from V and 5 bases from J, with 18 bases between. In DNA, the CDR3 is TGTGCCAGCAACACCCGTCGGGGTCTTGACAATGAGCAGTTCTTC. This sequence encodes CASNTRRGLDNEQFF.

The rearrangement links TRBV28 to TRBJ2-7; either TRBD1 or TRBD2 may supply D (6 bases each). The CDR3 has 14 residues. Germline values: CDR1 MDHEN, CDR2 SYDVKM. Trimming removed 3 bases at V and 1 base at J, with 10 bases between. This CDR3 is CASSFTGASYEQYF. The CDR3 DNA reads TGTGCCAGCAGTTTCACGGGGGCGTCCTACGAGCAGTACTTC.

The chain links TRBV7-2 to TRBJ2-4, with TRBD2 matching 9 bases. Germline V gene sequence: CDR1 SGHTA, CDR2 FQGNSA. The CDR3 has 16 residues. J was trimmed by 0 bases and V by 1 base; bases with no gene match: 1. CDR3 region: CASSLELAGAKNIQYF. Here the CDR3 DNA reads TGTGCCAGCAGCTTAGAACTAGCGGGAGCCAAAAACATTCAGTACTTC.

The chain recombines TRBV6-1 with TRBJ2-1, with 9 bases fitting TRBD1. Looked up from germline, CDR1 is MNHNS and CDR2 is SASEGT. The CDR3 totals 14 residues. With 11 bases clipped from V and 8 bases from J, the junction kept 13 bases outside the gene matches. The CDR3: CASRTDRGFHEQFF. CDR3 coding DNA: TGTGCCTCCCGTACGGACAGGGGTTTTCATGAGCAGTTCTTC.

V gene TRBV10-2 combines with J gene TRBJ1-1, with unresolved D. CDR1 is WSHSY and CDR2 is SAAADI in the germline V gene. CDR3 length: 13 amino acids. Trimming stripped 2 bases from V and 5 bases from J, with 9 bases between. The DNA for the CDR3 is TGCGCCAGCAGTGAGGGCTCGGTGACTGAAGCTTTCTTT. Translated: CASSEGSVTEAFF.

This sequence joins TRBV4-3 and TRBJ2-3; a weak D match, TRBD2 (7 bases). Per the germline V gene, CDR1 is LGHNA and CDR2 is YSLEER. Trimming cost V 0 bases and J 2 bases, with 12 bases left between them. The CDR3 runs 16 residues. DNA for the CDR3: TGCGCCAGCAGCCAAGATCAACGGGGGGCCACAGATACGCAGTATTTT. Protein product: CASSQDQRGATDTQYF.

This rearrangement joins TRBV2 to TRBJ1-6; D gene unclear. The germline V and J ends were trimmed by 7 bases and 6 bases, with 10 bases remaining between them. This CDR3 contains 13 residues. Germline V gene data show CDR1 as SNHLY and CDR2 as FYNNEI. CDR3 amino acids: CASTSLSNSPLHF. The CDR3 DNA follows: TGTGCCAGCACCAGTCTTTCTAATTCACCCCTCCACTTT. The entire variable domain, with the rest obtained from reference TRBV2 and TRBJ1-6, is as follows: EPEVTQTPSHQVTQMGQEVILRCVPISNHLYFYWYRQILGQKVEFLVSFYNNEISEKSEIFDDQFSVERPDGSNFTLKIRSTKLEDSAMYFCASTSLSNSPLHFGNGTRLTVT.

The chain couples TRBV29-1 to TRBJ2-3; D might be TRBD1 or TRBD2, each matching 5 bases. This CDR3 is built from 13 residues. Germline V lookup: CDR1 SQVTM, CDR2 ANQGSEA. Trimming shortened V by 4 bases and J by 7 bases, and 15 bases separated the two germline ends. CDR3 amino acids: CSVVRDHPHTQYF. CDR3 in DNA: TGCAGCGTTGTAAGGGACCACCCACATACGCAGTATTTT.

The CDR3 is CASSRETASYEQYF. CDR3 in DNA: TGTGCCAGTAGTAGAGAGACAGCCTCCTACGAGCAGTACTTC. This chain uses TRBV19 with TRBJ2-7, with D possibly being TRBD1 (5 bases). Germline CDR1 LNHDA, CDR2 SQIVND (reference sequence). The CDR3 consists of 14 residues. Trimming pared 4 bases from V and 0 bases from J, leaving 10 bases between.

The chain has TRBV4-3 and TRBJ2-7; 12 bases are shared with TRBD2. Germline V gene lookup returns CDR1 LGHNA and CDR2 YSLEER. The trim removed 0 bases at V and 2 bases at J, leaving 8 bases unmatched. The CDR3 spans 18 residues. CDR3 sequence (DNA): TGCGCCAGCAGCCAAGAGGCTAGCGGGAGGGCCTGGGCCTACGAGCAGTACTTC. Residues: CASSQEASGRAWAYEQYF.

The gene calls are TRBV20-1 and TRBJ1-2; TRBD1 is a possible D gene (5 bases). With 6 bases removed from V and 3 bases from J, the gap between germline ends came to 8 bases. There are 11 residues in the CDR3. Germline CDR1 reads DFQATT; CDR2 reads SNEGSKA (reference sequence). The CDR3 sequence: CSAGTDYGYTF. In nucleotides, the CDR3 is TGCAGTGCCGGGACTGACTATGGCTACACCTTC.

This chain joins TRBV12-2 and TRBJ2-7; the table assigns TRBD2, which was not confirmed against the DNA. TRBV12-2 is a pseudogene segment. The CDR3 runs 17 residues. DNA of the CDR3: TGTGCAAGTCGCTTAGCGCCGGGGACTAGCGGGAACTACGAGCAGTACTTC. It is translated as CASRLAPGTSGNYEQYF.

The J gene is TRBJ2-6, the V gene TRBV4-3; TRBD2 matches 10 bases. In germline, CDR1 is LGHNA, CDR2 YSLEER. The V gene end was trimmed by 1 base and the J gene end by 0 bases; junction bases not matched to a gene: 9. This CDR3 has 20 amino acids. The CDR3 coding sequence is TGCGCCAGCAGCCAAGTTTTTGGGACTAGCGCGGTCTCTGGGGCCAACGTCCTGACTTTC. Translation: CASSQVFGTSAVSGANVLTF.

The chain recombines TRBV5-6 with TRBJ1-3; D ambiguous. The germline CDR1 and CDR2 sequences are SGHDT and YYEEEE. Trimming took off 4 bases at V and 0 bases at J, with 11 bases between the two ends. The CDR3 sequence is 15 residues long. The CDR3 nucleotides read TGTGCCAGCAGCGGCGAGGGCCGCTCTGGAAACACCATATATTTT. Its protein is CASSGEGRSGNTIYF.

The chain couples TRBV10-3 to TRBJ1-2; D might be TRBD1 (5 bases). The CDR3 loop spans 13 amino acids. Germline CDR1 reads ENHRY; CDR2 reads SYGVKD. The V and J ends lost 9 bases and 2 bases respectively, with 13 bases between them. In DNA, the CDR3 is TGTGCCATAAGAGCAGGGAGCAACTATGGCTACACCTTC. Its translation: CAIRAGSNYGYTF.

The chain has TRBV15 and TRBJ1-2, with 7 bases identical to TRBD1. CDR1 and CDR2 from the germline V gene are LNHNV and YYDKDF (reference sequence). The CDR3 loop spans 14 amino acids. V shed 3 bases and J 7 bases; nucleotides not matched to a gene: 8. The CDR3 is CATSSTTGEGGYTF. DNA of the CDR3: TGTGCCACCAGCAGTACTACAGGGGAGGGTGGCTACACCTTC. Drawing the rest from reference TRBV15 and TRBJ1-2, the complete variable domain is DAMVIQNPRYQVTQFGKPVTLSCSQTLNHNVMYWYQQKSSQAPKLLFHYYDKDFNNEADTPDNFQSRRPNTSFCFLDIRSPGLGDTAMYLCATSSTTGEGGYTFGSGTRLTVV.

This chain connects TRBV12-1 to TRBJ1-1. TRBV12-1 corresponds to a pseudogene. This CDR3 region has 12 residues. Here the CDR3 reads CASSFPPLQAFF. In DNA, the CDR3 is TGTGCCAGCAGCTTCCCCCCGCTTCAAGCTTTCTTT.

The chain recombines TRBV6-6 with TRBJ1-3; D is undetermined. Looked up from germline, CDR1 is MNHNY and CDR2 is SVGAGI (reference sequence). The CDR3 runs 13 residues. The ends were cut back, 5 bases at V and 4 bases at J, with 9 bases in the middle. The CDR3 bases are TGTGCCAGCAGTCCGGGCCCCGGAAACACCATATATTTT. This sequence encodes CASSPGPGNTIYF.

V usage is TRBV5-1 and J usage is TRBJ1-1; unclear D gene. This CDR3 has 13 residues. V dropped 0 bases and J dropped 3 bases, with 6 bases sitting between them. Germline assignment: CDR1 SGHRS and CDR2 YFSETQ. This CDR3 reads CASSLATYTEAFF. In nucleotides, the CDR3 is TGCGCCAGCAGCTTGGCAACTTACACTGAAGCTTTCTTT.

This sequence joins TRBV4-2 and TRBJ1-1; 8 nucleotides match TRBD1. This CDR3 region has 18 residues. CDR1 is LGHNA, CDR2 YNFKEQ, per germline. Trimming at V came to 2 bases and at J to 3 bases, leaving 14 bases not matched to a gene. The CDR3 is CASSQPDLDRVGDTEAFF. DNA for the CDR3: TGTGCCAGCAGCCAACCCGACCTGGACAGGGTTGGGGACACTGAAGCTTTCTTT.

The rearrangement links TRBV7-2 to TRBJ1-6; tentatively, D is TRBD1 (5 bases). This CDR3 comprises 16 residues. CDR1 is SGHTA and CDR2 is FQGNSA in the germline V gene. V was clipped by 5 bases and J by 2 bases, with 13 bases between them. This CDR3 is CASSVDLGAYNSPLHF. In DNA, the CDR3 is TGTGCCAGCAGCGTGGATCTAGGGGCCTATAATTCACCCCTCCACTTT.